This TCR beta chain is from a study of cytomegalovirus exposure and HLA in healthy donors (dated by TCRdb to the late 2010s). With regard to the full study: According to a later analysis, the approximately 120 validation repertoires were produced on the same platform as the approximately 600 repertoires of the first cohort. The aim of the study was to test whether cataloging public T cell receptors could identify signatures of past pathogen exposure. A separate validation cohort of roughly 120 different subjects was used in addition to the approximately 610-subject first cohort. The study combined high-throughput TCR immunosequencing, statistical association of individual TCRs with disease status, and machine learning to predict cytomegalovirus infection status.

The CDR3 contains 15 residues, cysteine and phenylalanine counted. Left in the record is the CDR3 DNA by itself, 45 bases read in frame from the first base. CDR1 and CDR2 are drawn from the germline V gene (reference sequence): SEHNR, FQNEAQ. V and J lose 4 bases and 4 bases, and a span of 15 bases separates them. The library was generated by the immunoSEQ multiplex PCR assay. Turning to the authors' computational methods: A statistical classification framework was built for diagnosing cytomegalovirus status from the catalog of TCR beta chain sequences. The table comes from immuneACCESS by way of TCRdb, which keeps in-frame sequences with V and J called. Part of the clones is missing from these tables; in studies checked, under half for an unresolved V gene and the rest for unknown reasons. The DNA gave D and trimming, while V, J and clone size come from that table. The sample table holds more than 95,000 clones, of which 86% were seen once. The ten largest clones represent approximately 4.9% of the sample.

General conclusions and limits of the study: All 120 or so repertoires were used to score co-occurrence in the validation cohort in a later analysis, because that analysis had no HLA typing for the cohort. Most TCR sequences were seen in very few donors, while some public TCRs were found in many individuals. In vitro tests confirmed that a few of the cytomegalovirus-associated TCR beta chains recognize cytomegalovirus antigens. A total of fewer than 200 TCR beta chains were listed by the study as associated with cytomegalovirus. In a later analysis, TCRs clustered in the first cohort were found to also tend to co-occur in the roughly 110 validation repertoires, with 94% of cluster scores above 0. It was suggested by the authors that the approach could potentially be generalized to other disease states and immunological phenotypes. In both the original and validation cohorts, the classifier was reported to diagnose cytomegalovirus status with high specificity and sensitivity.

In regard to this clone: Its antigen remains undetermined. No much larger clone is present one base from it, and per-base qualities are unavailable.

Donors formed part of the validation cohort, which comprised approximately 130 subjects and was distinct from the first cohort of under 850 subjects. This sequence originates from a young man in good health and CMV-seronegative. The sequence links TRBV7-9 to TRBJ2-3; tentative D gene TRBD1, with 6 bases matching. Sequencing input: PBMCs. Read as DNA, the sequence is TGTGCCAGCAGCTCTCAGGGGCCCATGGCAGATACGCAGTATTTT. It encodes CASSSQGPMADTQYF.